This paragraph reports one T cell receptor (beta chain). Its antigen is not known. This entry belongs to a study of graft-versus-host responses after intestinal transplantation. Germline assignment: CDR1 LNHNV and CDR2 YYDKDF (reference sequence). CDR3 length equals 15 residues. Trimming shortened V by 4 bases and J by 7 bases, and 16 bases separated the two germline ends. The protocol was immunoSEQ multiplex PCR, while the TCRdb copy is restricted to in-frame clones and leaves out a portion. The sample records 95,000 to 110,000 clones, about nine tenths being singletons. This chain uses TRBV15 with TRBJ2-2; D may be TRBD2 (5 bases). The sequence was collected from a human donor who was the organ donor for an intestinal transplant. Sequences were derived from unstimulated CD4+ T cells sorted from spleen or lymph node cells, sampled before transplant. The CDR3 reads CATSNLASRGGELFF. The CDR3 nucleotides read TGTGCCACCAGCAACCTAGCTAGCCGGGGCGGGGAGCTGTTTTTT.